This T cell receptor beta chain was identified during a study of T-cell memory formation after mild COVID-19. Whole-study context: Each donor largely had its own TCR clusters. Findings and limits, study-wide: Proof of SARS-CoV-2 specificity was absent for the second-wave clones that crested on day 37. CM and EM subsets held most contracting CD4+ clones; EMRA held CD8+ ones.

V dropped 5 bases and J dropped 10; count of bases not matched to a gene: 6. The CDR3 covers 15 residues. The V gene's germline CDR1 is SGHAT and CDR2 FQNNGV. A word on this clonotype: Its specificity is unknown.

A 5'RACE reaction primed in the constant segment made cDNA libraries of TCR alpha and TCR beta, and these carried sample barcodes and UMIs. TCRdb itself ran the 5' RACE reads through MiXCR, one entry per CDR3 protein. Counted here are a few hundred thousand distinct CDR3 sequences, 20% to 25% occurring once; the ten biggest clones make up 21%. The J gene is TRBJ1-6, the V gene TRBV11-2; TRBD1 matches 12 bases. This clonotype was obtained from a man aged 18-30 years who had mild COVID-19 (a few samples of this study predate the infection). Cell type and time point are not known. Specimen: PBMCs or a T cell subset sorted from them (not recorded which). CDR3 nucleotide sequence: TGTGCCAGCAGCCGTTCGGGGACAGGGGGCTCACCCCTCCACTTT. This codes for CASSRSGTGGSPLHF.